Listed below are T cell receptor beta chains from one sample, sequenced in a study of CD8 T cells in ankylosing spondylitis. TCRdb ran MiXCR on the 5' RACE reads and lists one entry per CDR3 protein. The sample has about 310,000 distinct CDR3 sequences, around 20% seen once. The source material was blood, either unsorted or a sorted T cell fraction (not recorded which). These receptors were obtained from a female donor with ankylosing spondylitis or in good health (not recorded which). Each CDR3 is given with its conserved first and last residue. Fields, in order: V gene, J gene, clone size, CDR3 protein. Expanded clones are given a class, and other clones once, few, many or no size at all.

TRBV7-7,TRBJ2-1,few,CASSPTGGYEQFF
TRBV29-1,TRBJ1-2,few,CSVDGDYGYTF
TRBV20-1,TRBJ1-5,many,CSARGRLGGNQPQHF
TRBV3-1,TRBJ1-5,many,CASSQKGNQPQHF
TRBV12-3/TRBV12-4,TRBJ2-1,NA,CASSLQGLYNEQFF
TRBV5-1,TRBJ1-2,few,CASSRQDNYGYTF
TRBV4-2,TRBJ2-1,once,CASSPGLAGGPPNEQFF
TRBV12-3/TRBV12-4,TRBJ2-7,few,CASSFGQGTYEQYF
TRBV18,TRBJ2-1,few,CASSVTDNSYNEQFF
TRBV20-1,TRBJ2-1,NA,CSARVSGRIYNEQFF
TRBV5-1,TRBJ2-3,NA,CASSLEGGLAGEEDTQYF
TRBV29-1,TRBJ2-3,few,CSVGTGGGFTDTQYF
TRBV7-2,TRBJ2-3,few,CASSFVDRDLDTQYF
TRBV7-2,TRBJ1-6,many,CASSSGEYNNSPLHF
TRBV9,TRBJ2-6,NA,CASTRTGRSGANVLTF
TRBV10-3,TRBJ1-2,many,CAISESAQGWKGYTF
TRBV5-1,TRBJ2-1,NA,CASSKESLTSGINEQFF
TRBV20-1,TRBJ2-1,few,CSAGRGLLGSNEQFF
TRBV20-1,TRBJ2-7,NA,CSARDNYEQYF
TRBV6-2/TRBV6-3,TRBJ2-3,NA,CASTVRRTDTQYF
TRBV9,TRBJ2-5,NA,CASSVEGAETQYF
TRBV20-1,TRBJ2-7,NA,CSAIDRPNYEQYF
TRBV7-2,TRBJ2-3,many,CASSLDRGTDTQYF
TRBV27,TRBJ2-5,few,CASGVETQYF
TRBV6-1,TRBJ2-1,few,CASTKAGVGSNEQFF
TRBV12-3/TRBV12-4,TRBJ2-5,many,CASSFGAEGRETQYF
TRBV3-1,TRBJ2-1,NA,CASSQHSDWVYDEQFF
TRBV20-1,TRBJ1-5,few,CSASPGQGVGQPQHF
TRBV10-3,TRBJ1-2,few,CAIRSQGGYGYTF
TRBV6-5,TRBJ2-7,few,CASSYSPDLYEQYF
TRBV7-6,TRBJ2-1,NA,CASSLLIAGSYNEQFF
TRBV11-2,TRBJ2-5,NA,CASSSRTSGQETQYF
TRBV7-2,TRBJ1-1,NA,CASSPATGGTEAFF
TRBV29-1,TRBJ1-2,many,CSVGVGTNYGYTF
TRBV30,TRBJ2-5,few,CAWSLYQETQYF
TRBV12-3/TRBV12-4,TRBJ2-2,NA,CASSRDSYGELFF
TRBV9,TRBJ2-2,NA,CASSVSSGSAGELFF
TRBV6-1,TRBJ2-7,NA,CASTPRGAVGEQYF
TRBV28,TRBJ1-1,NA,CALGRGARNTEAFF
TRBV29-1,TRBJ1-1,many,CSVEGQTNTEAFF